The entry below describes one TCR beta chain. TCRdb's copy holds only in-frame clones and misses some; the assay was immunoSEQ multiplex PCR. The sample lists about 270,000 clones, about nine tenths occurring once. The data stem from a study of blood T cell repertoires in COVID-19. In assigning cohorts, the study relied on participant-reported clinical history. CDR3 length equals 14 residues. Germline V CDR1 and CDR2: KGHSH, LQKENI. V was trimmed by 0 bases and J by 4 bases, leaving 8 bases between them. The origin of this receptor is a woman aged 45-65 years who had recovered from COVID-19. The sequencing sample was made of PBMCs or T cells enriched from blood (not recorded which). This chain joins TRBV18 and TRBJ2-3, with D possibly matching TRBD1 (6 bases). The DNA of the CDR3 is TGTGCCAGCTCACCACCTTCAGGGGCAGATACGCAGTATTTT. Its translation: CASSPPSGADTQYF. The full variable domain, in which reference TRBV18 and TRBJ2-3 provide the parts outside the CDR3, is NAGVMQNPRHLVRRRGQEARLRCSPMKGHSHVYWYRQLPEEGLKFMVYLQKENIIDESGMPKERFSAEFPKEGPSILRIQQVVRGDSAAYFCASSPPSGADTQYFGPGTRLTVL.